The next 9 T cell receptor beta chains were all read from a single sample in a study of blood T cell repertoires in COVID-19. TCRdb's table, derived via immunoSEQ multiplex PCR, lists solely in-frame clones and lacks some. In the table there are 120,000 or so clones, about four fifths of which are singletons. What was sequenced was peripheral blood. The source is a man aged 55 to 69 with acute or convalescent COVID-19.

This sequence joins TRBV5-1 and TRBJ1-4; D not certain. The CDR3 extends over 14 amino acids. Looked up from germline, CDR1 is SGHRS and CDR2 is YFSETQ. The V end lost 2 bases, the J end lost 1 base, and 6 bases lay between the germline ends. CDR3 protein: CASSLGGTNEKLFF. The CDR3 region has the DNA TGCGCCAGCAGCTTAGGAGGAACTAATGAAAAACTGTTTTTT. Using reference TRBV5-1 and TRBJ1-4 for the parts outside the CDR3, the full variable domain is KAGVTQTPRYLIKTRGQQVTLSCSPISGHRSVSWYQQTPGQGLQFLFEYFSETQRNKGNFPGRFSGRQFSNSRSEMNVSTLELGDSALYLCASSLGGTNEKLFFGSGTQLSVL.

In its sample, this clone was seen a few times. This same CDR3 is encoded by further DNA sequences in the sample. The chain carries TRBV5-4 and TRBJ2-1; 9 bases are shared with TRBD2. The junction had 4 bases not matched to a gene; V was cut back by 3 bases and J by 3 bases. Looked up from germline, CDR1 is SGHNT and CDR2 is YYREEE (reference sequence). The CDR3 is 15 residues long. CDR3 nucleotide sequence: TGTGCCAGCAGCTCGACTAGCGGAAGCTACAATGAGCAGTTCTTC. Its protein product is CASSSTSGSYNEQFF.

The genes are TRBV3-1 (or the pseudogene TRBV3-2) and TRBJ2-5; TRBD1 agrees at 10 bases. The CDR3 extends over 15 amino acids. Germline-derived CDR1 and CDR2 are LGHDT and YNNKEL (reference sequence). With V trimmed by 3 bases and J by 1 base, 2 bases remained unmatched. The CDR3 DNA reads TGTGCCAGCAGCCATGGACAGGGGGGCCAAGAGACCCAGTACTTC. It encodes CASSHGQGGQETQYF.

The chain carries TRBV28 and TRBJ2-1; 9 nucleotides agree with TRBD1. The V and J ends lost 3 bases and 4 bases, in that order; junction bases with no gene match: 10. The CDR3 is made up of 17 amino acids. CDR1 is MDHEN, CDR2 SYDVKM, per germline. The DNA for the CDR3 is TGTGCCAGCAGTTTGTCTACAGGGGGCAGGAGATACAATGAGCAGTTCTTC. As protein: CASSLSTGGRRYNEQFF.

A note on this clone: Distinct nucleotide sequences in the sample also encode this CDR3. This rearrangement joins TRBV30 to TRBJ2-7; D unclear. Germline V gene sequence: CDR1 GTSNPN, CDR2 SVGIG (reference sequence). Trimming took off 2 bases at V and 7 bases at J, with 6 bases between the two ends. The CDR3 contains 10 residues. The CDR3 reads CAWSNGEQYF. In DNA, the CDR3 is TGTGCCTGGAGTAACGGGGAGCAGTACTTC.

CDR3 DNA sequence: TGTGCCAGCAGCCAAGGGTTGACTAGGGGCACCGGGGAGCTGTTTTTT. Amino acids: CASSQGLTRGTGELFF. The chain recombines TRBV14 with TRBJ2-2; tentative D call: TRBD2 (6 bases). CDR1 is SGHDN, CDR2 FVKESK, per germline. V dropped 1 base and J dropped 4 bases, with 13 bases sitting between them. The CDR3 runs 16 residues. The entire variable domain, with the rest obtained from reference TRBV14 and TRBJ2-2, is as follows: EAGVTQFPSHSVIEKGQTVTLRCDPISGHDNLYWYRRVMGKEIKFLLHFVKESKQDESGMPNNRFLAERTGGTYSTLKVQPAELEDSGVYFCASSQGLTRGTGELFFGEGSRLTVL.

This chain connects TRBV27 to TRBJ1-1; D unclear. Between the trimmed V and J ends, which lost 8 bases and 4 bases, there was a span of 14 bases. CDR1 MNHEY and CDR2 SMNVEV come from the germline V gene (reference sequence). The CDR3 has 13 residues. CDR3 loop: CASAFGRGTEAFF. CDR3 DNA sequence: TGTGCCAGCGCCTTCGGAAGAGGCACTGAAGCTTTCTTT.

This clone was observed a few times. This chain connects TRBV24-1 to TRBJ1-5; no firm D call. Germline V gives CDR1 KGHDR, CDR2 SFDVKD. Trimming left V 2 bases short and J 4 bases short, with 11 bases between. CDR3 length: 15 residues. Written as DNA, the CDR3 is TGTGCCACCAGTGATTCCCAGGCCGGTAATCAGCCCCAGCATTTT. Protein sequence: CATSDSQAGNQPQHF.

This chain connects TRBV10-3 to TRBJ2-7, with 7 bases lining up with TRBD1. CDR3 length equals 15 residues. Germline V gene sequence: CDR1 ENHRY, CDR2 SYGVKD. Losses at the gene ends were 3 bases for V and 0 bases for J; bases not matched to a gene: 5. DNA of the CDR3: TGTGCCATCAGTGAAGGGGACAGAAACTCCTACGAGCAGTACTTC. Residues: CAISEGDRNSYEQYF.